The entry below describes one T cell receptor beta chain. Its antigen is not yet known. The input lacks base qualities; no much larger clone sits a single base away. The germline V gene provides CDR1 MGHRA and CDR2 YSYEKL. The germline ends are 9 bases apart after V is trimmed by 1 base and J by 3 bases. Spanning cysteine to phenylalanine, the CDR3 consists of 15 amino acids. This entry keeps only the CDR3 DNA: 45 bases, framed from base 1. Library preparation was by the immunoSEQ multiplex PCR assay. TCRdb's version of the immuneACCESS table is confined to in-frame rearrangements and falls short of the full clone set. An unresolved V gene accounts for under half of the shortfall where checked; the remainder is of unknown origin. The sample table lists tens of thousands of clones, around 94% of them with a count of one. The ten largest clones add up to over 0.2% of the sample. These data originate in a study of technical replicates of blood from several donors (dated by TCRdb to about 2017).

This chain is built from TRBV4-1 and TRBJ1-4; possibly the D gene is TRBD1, per 6 matching bases. Source material: T cells isolated from PBMCs. The source of this sequence is a human donor in good health. The nucleotide sequence is TGCGCCAGCAGCCAAGTGGGGGCGGCTAATGAAAAACTGTTTTTT. The resulting protein is CASSQVGAANEKLFF.